The clone carrying this TCR beta chain has a count of ten or more. This record comes from a study of early T cells in non-severe SARS-CoV-2 infection. Study details: Unsorted whole blood bulk RNA was sequenced, with unpaired chains.

Researchers tagged individual cDNA molecules with unique molecular identifiers. TCRdb passed the 5' RACE reads through MiXCR, listing each CDR3 protein once. The data hold roughly 25,000 distinct CDR3 sequences, with 4% to 4.5% observed a single time. The CDR3 spans 18 residues. The germline gives CDR1 SGHDN, CDR2 FVKESK. The J segment lost 0 bases and the V segment lost 4 bases, leaving 6 bases of the junction unmatched. Sequenced input: whole blood. This chain connects TRBV14 to TRBJ2-6; 10 bases agree with TRBD1. This TCR was recovered from an adult who was a healthcare worker with PCR-confirmed SARS-CoV-2 infection or an uninfected control (not recorded which). CDR3 residues: CASSPFRTGGSGANVLTF. CDR3 bases: TGTGCCAGCAGCCCATTTAGGACAGGGGGCTCTGGGGCCAACGTCCTGACTTTC.